Listed below are T cell receptor beta chains from one sample, sequenced in a study of blood T cells in healthy people across ages. TCRdb processed the 5' RACE reads anew with MiXCR; each CDR3 protein has one entry. Seen here are roughly 1.7 million distinct CDR3 sequences, roughly 32% observed once, and the top ten hold roughly 10%. Sequenced input: blood. Receptors were obtained from a woman in her twenties or thirties in good health. The CDR3 runs from the conserved cysteine through the conserved F or W. The D gene is left open where the match is weak. The size of a clone is reported for some rows only, either as once, few or many, or as a class for expanded clones.

j_gene | d_gene | abundance | v_gene | CDR3aa | CDR3nt
TRBJ2-3 | - | - | TRBV7-8 | CASSLATSLADTQYF | TGTGCCAGCAGCTTAGCAACTAGCCTAGCAGATACGCAGTATTTT
TRBJ2-1 | TRBD2 | - | TRBV4-1 | CASSQLPIATSGYNEQFF | TGCGCCAGCAGCCAACTCCCCATAGCTACTAGCGGCTACAATGAGCAGTTCTTC
TRBJ2-7 | TRBD1 | - | TRBV2 | CASSRSTRRQGKSDEQYF | TGTGCCAGCAGTAGATCTACCCGTCGACAGGGTAAATCTGACGAGCAGTACTTC
TRBJ2-1 | TRBD2 | - | TRBV27 | CASSRWTSGVDEQFF | TGTGCCAGCAGTAGATGGACTAGCGGTGTCGATGAGCAGTTCTTC
TRBJ2-1 | TRBD2 | - | TRBV20-1 | CSARTLREGNNEQFF | TGCAGTGCTAGGACCCTTCGGGAGGGCAACAATGAGCAGTTCTTC
TRBJ1-1 | - | - | TRBV12-3/TRBV12-4 | CASSPTQAYTEAFF | TGTGCCAGCAGCCCCACACAGGCGTACACTGAAGCTTTCTTT
TRBJ1-4 | - | - | TRBV18 | CASSPQQGNEKLFF | TGTGCCAGCTCACCACAACAGGGTAATGAAAAACTGTTTTTT
TRBJ2-7 | - | many | TRBV6-6 | CASSYDGSYEQYF | TGTGCCAGCAGTTACGACGGATCCTACGAGCAGTACTTC
TRBJ1-2 | - | - | TRBV4-1 | CASSQKGSSPNYGYTF | TGCGCCAGCAGCCAAAAAGGGTCAAGCCCTAACTATGGCTACACCTTC
TRBJ1-5 | - | - | TRBV7-9 | CASSSQGLEQPQHF | TGTGCCAGCAGCTCACAGGGTCTGGAACAGCCCCAGCATTTT
TRBJ1-5 | TRBD1 | - | TRBV6-5 | CASRRTGESNQPQHF | TGTGCCAGCAGGCGGACAGGGGAGAGCAATCAGCCCCAGCATTTT
TRBJ2-7 | - | - | TRBV4-2 | CASSQDVKVPRYEQYF | TGTGCCAGCAGCCAAGATGTAAAGGTGCCTCGGTACGAGCAGTACTTC
TRBJ1-2 | - | - | TRBV9 | CASSVLGFYGYTF | TGTGCCAGCAGCGTATTGGGATTCTATGGCTACACCTTC
TRBJ2-3 | - | - | TRBV12-5 | CASGQRHCTDTQYF | TGTGCTAGTGGTCAACGACATTGTACAGATACGCAGTATTTT
TRBJ2-3 | TRBD2 | - | TRBV7-2 | CASSATSGGDGRQYF | TGTGCCAGCAGCGCTACTAGCGGGGGCGACGGTCGGCAGTATTTT
TRBJ2-5 | - | - | TRBV9 | CASSVGGIDETQYF | TGTGCCAGCAGCGTGGGGGGCATAGATGAGACCCAGTACTTC
TRBJ2-7 | - | - | TRBV27 | CASSLKYRHFNEQYF | TGTGCCAGCAGTTTGAAGTATCGCCACTTCAATGAGCAGTACTTC
TRBJ2-5 | - | few | TRBV12-3/TRBV12-4 | CASGRVAEPVETQYF | TGTGCCAGCGGTCGGGTAGCGGAGCCAGTAGAGACCCAGTACTTC
TRBJ2-5 | - | many | TRBV9 | CASTRTGHDQETQYF | TGTGCCAGCACCCGAACGGGACATGACCAAGAGACCCAGTACTTC
TRBJ2-7 | TRBD1 | - | TRBV20-1 | CSAREEPGTVSFYEQYF | TGCAGTGCTAGAGAGGAGCCAGGGACAGTCTCTTTCTACGAGCAGTACTTC
TRBJ2-7 | TRBD2 | - | TRBV4-1 | CANSYPGTSGFEQYF | TGCGCCAACAGCTACCCGGGGACTAGTGGCTTCGAGCAGTACTTC
TRBJ2-3 | - | few | TRBV10-2 | CASSESPGMDTQYF | TGCGCCAGCAGTGAGTCCCCGGGAATGGATACGCAGTATTTT